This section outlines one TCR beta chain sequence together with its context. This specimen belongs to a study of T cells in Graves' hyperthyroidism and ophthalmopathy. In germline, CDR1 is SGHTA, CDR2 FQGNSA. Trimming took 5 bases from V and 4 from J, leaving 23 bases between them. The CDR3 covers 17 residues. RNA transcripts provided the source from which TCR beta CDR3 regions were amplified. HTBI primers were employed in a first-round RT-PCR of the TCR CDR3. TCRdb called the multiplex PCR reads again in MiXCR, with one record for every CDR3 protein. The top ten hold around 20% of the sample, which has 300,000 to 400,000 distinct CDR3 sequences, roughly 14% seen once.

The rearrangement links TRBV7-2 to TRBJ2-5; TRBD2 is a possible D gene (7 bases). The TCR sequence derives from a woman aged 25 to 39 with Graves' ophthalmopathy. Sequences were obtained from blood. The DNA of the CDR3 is TGTGCCAGCAGCCCTAGGGGGGGGGGGGGGGCCGGAGAGACCCAGTACTTC. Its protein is CASSPRGGGGAGETQYF.